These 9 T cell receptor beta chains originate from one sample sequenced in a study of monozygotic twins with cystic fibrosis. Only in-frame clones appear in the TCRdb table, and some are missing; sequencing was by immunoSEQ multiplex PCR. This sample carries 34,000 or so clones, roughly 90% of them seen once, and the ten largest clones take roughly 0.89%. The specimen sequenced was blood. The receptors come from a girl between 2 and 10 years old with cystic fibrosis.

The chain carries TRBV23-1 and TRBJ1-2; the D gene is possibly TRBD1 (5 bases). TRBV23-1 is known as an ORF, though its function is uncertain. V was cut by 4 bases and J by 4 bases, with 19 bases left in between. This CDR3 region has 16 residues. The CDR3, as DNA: TGCGCCAGCAGTCCCAGGGACCCCGATTACCTCTATGGCTACACCTTC. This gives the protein CASSPRDPDYLYGYTF.

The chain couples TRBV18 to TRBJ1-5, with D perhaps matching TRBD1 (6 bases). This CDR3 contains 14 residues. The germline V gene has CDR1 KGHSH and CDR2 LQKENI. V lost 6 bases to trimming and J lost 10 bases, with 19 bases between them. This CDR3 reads CASSEGGTGYPQHF. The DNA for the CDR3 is TGTGCCAGCTCTGAAGGGGGGACGGGCTACCCCCAGCATTTT.

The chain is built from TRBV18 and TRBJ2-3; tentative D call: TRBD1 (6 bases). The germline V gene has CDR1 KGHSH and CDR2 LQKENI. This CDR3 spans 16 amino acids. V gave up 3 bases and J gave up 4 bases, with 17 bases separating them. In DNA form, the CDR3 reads TGTGCCAGCTCACCCGGACTGCAGGGGAGAGCAGATACGCAGTATTTT. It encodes CASSPGLQGRADTQYF.

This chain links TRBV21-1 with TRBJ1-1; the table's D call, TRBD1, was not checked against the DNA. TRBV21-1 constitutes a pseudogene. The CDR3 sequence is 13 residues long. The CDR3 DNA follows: TGTGCCAGCAGCAAAGCCCAGGGGACTGAAGCTTTCTTT. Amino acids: CASSKAQGTEAFF.

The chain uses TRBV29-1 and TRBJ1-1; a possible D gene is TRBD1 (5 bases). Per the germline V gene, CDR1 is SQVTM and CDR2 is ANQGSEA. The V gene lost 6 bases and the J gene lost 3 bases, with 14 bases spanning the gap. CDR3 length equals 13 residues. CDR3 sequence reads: CSVGPGLDTEAFF. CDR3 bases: TGCAGCGTGGGCCCAGGGCTGGACACTGAAGCTTTCTTT.

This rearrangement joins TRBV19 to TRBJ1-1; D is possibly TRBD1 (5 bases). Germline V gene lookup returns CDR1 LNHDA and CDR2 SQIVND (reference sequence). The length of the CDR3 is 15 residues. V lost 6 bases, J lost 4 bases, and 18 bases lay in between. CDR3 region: CASSLTSRVPTEAFF. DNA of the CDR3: TGTGCCAGTAGCCTCACTTCCAGGGTGCCCACTGAAGCTTTCTTT. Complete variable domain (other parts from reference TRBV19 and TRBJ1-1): DGGITQSPKYLFRKEGQNVTLSCEQNLNHDAMYWYRQDPGQGLRLIYYSQIVNDFQKGDIAEGYSVSREKKESFPLTVTSAQKNPTAFYLCASSLTSRVPTEAFFGQGTRLTVV.

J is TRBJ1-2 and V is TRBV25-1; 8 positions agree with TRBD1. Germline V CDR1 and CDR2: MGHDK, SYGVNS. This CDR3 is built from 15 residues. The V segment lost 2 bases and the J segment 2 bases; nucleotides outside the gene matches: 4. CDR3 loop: CASSEGTGPNYGYTF. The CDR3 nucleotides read TGTGCCAGCAGTGAAGGGACAGGACCAAACTATGGCTACACCTTC.

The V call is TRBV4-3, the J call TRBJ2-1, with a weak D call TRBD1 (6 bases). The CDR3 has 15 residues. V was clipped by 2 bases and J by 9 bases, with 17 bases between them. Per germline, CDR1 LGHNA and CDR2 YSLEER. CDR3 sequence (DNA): TGCGCCAGCAGCCAATGGGCACACAGGGAGAGTGAGCAGTTCTTC. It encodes CASSQWAHRESEQFF.

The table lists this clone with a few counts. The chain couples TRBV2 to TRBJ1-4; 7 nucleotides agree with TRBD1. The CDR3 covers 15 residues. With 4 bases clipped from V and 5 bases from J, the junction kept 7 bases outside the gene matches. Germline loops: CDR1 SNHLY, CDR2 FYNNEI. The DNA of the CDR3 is TGTGCCAGCAGTGCCCCCGGGACAGACAATGAAAAACTGTTTTTT. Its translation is CASSAPGTDNEKLFF.